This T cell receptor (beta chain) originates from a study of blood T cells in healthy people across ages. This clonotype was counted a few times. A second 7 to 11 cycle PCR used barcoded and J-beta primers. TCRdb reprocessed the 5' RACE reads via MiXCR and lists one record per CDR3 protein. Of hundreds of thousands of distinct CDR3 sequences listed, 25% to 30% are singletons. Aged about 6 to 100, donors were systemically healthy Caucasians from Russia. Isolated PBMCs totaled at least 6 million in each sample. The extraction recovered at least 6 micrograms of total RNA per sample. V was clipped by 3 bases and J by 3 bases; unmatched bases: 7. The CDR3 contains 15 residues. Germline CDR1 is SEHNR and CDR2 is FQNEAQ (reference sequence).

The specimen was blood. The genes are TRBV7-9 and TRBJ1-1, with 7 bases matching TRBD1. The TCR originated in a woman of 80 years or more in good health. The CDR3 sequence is CASSLGDRDDTEAFF. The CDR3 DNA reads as TGTGCCAGCAGCTTGGGCGACAGGGACGACACTGAAGCTTTCTTT.